Sequencing of this TCR beta chain was carried out in a study of T cells after yellow fever vaccination. Study-wide results and caveats: Reappearance after the booster was observed for most primary-vaccination clones (about 96% CD4, more than 70% CD8).

This clonotype has only a few counts. The antigen is not known. It was through 5'RACE template switching that TCR cDNA was made, with a universal primer site and UMIs added. TCRdb independently ran MiXCR on the 5' RACE reads; one entry per CDR3 protein. Here the sample spans about 340,000 distinct CDR3 sequences, 3% to 4.5% being singletons. The CDR3 totals 13 residues. V was shortened by 1 base and J by 8 bases, with 8 bases between the two germline ends. Germline V gives CDR1 SGHTA, CDR2 FQGNSA. The rearrangement uses TRBV7-2 and TRBJ1-4, with D hard to call. The sequence was obtained from a man aged 18 to 29 who received the YFV17D yellow fever vaccine. Sequenced here: PBMCs, sampled 5 days after the yellow fever booster vaccination. CDR3 DNA sequence: TGTGCCAGCAGCTTAGGGCAAGGGGAAAAACTGTTTTTT. Its protein product is CASSLGQGEKLFF.